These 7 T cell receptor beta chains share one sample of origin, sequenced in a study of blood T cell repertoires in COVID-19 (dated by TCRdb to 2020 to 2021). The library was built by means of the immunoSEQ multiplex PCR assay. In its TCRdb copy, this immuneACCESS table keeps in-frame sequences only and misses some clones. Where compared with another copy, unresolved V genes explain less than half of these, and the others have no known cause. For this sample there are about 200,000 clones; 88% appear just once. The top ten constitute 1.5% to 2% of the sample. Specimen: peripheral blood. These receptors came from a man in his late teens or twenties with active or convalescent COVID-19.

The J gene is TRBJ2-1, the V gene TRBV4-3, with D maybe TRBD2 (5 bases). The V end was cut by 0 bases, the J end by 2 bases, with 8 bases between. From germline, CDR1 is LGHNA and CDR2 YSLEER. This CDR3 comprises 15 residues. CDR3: CASSQESGPYNEQFF. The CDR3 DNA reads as TGCGCCAGCAGCCAAGAAAGCGGCCCCTACAATGAGCAGTTCTTC.

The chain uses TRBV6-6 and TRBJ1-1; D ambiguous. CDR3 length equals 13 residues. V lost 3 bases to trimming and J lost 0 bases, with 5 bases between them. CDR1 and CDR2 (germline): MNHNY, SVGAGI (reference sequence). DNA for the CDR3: TGTGCCAGCAGTTATACATTGAACACTGAAGCTTTCTTT. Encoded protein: CASSYTLNTEAFF.

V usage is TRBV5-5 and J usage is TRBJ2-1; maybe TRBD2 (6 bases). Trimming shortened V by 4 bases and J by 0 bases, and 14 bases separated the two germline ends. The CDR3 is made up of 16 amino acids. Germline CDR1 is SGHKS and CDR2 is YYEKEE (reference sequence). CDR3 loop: CASSPTGGSSYNEQFF. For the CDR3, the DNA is TGTGCCAGCAGCCCGACTGGGGGGAGCTCCTACAATGAGCAGTTCTTC.

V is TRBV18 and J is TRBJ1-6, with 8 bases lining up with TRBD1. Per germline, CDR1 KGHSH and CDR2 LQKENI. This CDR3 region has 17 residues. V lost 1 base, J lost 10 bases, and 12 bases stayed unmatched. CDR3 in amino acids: CASSPLALQGARSPLHF. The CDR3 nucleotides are TGTGCCAGCTCACCACTGGCTTTGCAGGGGGCCCGGTCACCCCTCCACTTT.

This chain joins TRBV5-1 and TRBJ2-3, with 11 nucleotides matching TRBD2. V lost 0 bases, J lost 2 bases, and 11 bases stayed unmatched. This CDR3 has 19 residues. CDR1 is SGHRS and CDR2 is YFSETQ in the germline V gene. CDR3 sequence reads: CASSLENPSGGLPTDTQYF. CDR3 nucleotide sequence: TGCGCCAGCAGCTTGGAAAATCCTAGCGGGGGGCTCCCCACAGATACGCAGTATTTT.

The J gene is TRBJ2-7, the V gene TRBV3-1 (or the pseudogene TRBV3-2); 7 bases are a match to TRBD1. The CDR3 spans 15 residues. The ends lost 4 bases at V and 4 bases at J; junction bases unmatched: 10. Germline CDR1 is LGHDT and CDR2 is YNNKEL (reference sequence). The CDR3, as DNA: TGTGCCAGCAGCCCGCAAATCGGCAGGGGGTACGAGCAGTACTTC. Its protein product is CASSPQIGRGYEQYF.

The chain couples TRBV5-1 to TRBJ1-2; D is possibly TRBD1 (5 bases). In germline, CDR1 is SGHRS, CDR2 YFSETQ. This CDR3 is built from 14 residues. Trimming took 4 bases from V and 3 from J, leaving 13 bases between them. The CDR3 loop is CASSIHGGDYGYTF. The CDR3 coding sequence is TGCGCCAGCAGCATCCACGGGGGTGACTATGGCTACACCTTC. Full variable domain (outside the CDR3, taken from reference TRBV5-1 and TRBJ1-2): KAGVTQTPRYLIKTRGQQVTLSCSPISGHRSVSWYQQTPGQGLQFLFEYFSETQRNKGNFPGRFSGRQFSNSRSEMNVSTLELGDSALYLCASSIHGGDYGYTFGSGTRLTVV.